The 6 T cell receptor beta chains in this list originate from one sample, sequenced in a study of control samples from healthy donors and cancer patients. TCRdb's table, derived via immunoSEQ multiplex PCR, lists solely in-frame clones and lacks some. The repertoire holds around 94,000 clones, with 86% as singletons. Sequences were obtained from blood. The receptors were gathered from a woman in her 50s in good health.

Turning to this clone: This CDR3 is also generated by other DNA sequences in the sample. The rearrangement uses TRBV5-5 and TRBJ1-1, with 7 bases lining up with TRBD1. V shed 3 bases and J 1 base; nucleotides not matched to a gene: 9. Germline CDR1 reads SGHKS; CDR2 reads YYEKEE (reference sequence). The CDR3 has 16 amino acids. CDR3 loop: CASSSQGGGSNTEAFF. As DNA, the CDR3 is TGTGCCAGCAGCTCCCAGGGAGGGGGCTCGAACACTGAAGCTTTCTTT.

The chain employs TRBV19 and TRBJ2-7; D possibly corresponds to TRBD2 (6 bases). From germline, CDR1 is LNHDA and CDR2 SQIVND (reference sequence). V lost 6 bases and J lost 0, with 12 bases in between. This CDR3 is 14 amino acids long. The chain's CDR3 is CASSGRDSSYEQYF. The CDR3 DNA follows: TGTGCCAGTAGCGGGAGAGATAGCTCCTACGAGCAGTACTTC.

The V and J genes are TRBV19 and TRBJ2-1; 10 bases are shared with TRBD1. Germline assignment: CDR1 LNHDA and CDR2 SQIVND (reference sequence). The ends lost 9 bases at V and 3 bases at J; junction bases unmatched: 8. The CDR3 consists of 15 residues. The CDR3 DNA is TGTGCCAGCCACCCGGGACAGGGGCTCTACAATGAGCAGTTCTTC. Its protein product is CASHPGQGLYNEQFF.

The gene calls are TRBV5-6 and TRBJ2-7; D perhaps matches TRBD2 (7 bases). With 7 bases removed from V and 0 bases from J, the gap between germline ends came to 17 bases. In germline, CDR1 is SGHDT, CDR2 YYEEEE. CDR3 length: 15 amino acids. This chain's CDR3 is CASGRDGGGSYEQYF. CDR3 DNA: TGTGCCAGCGGGAGGGACGGGGGCGGCTCCTACGAGCAGTACTTC. Variable domain in full (rest from reference TRBV5-6 and TRBJ2-7): DAGVTQSPTHLIKTRGQQVTLRCSPKSGHDTVSWYQQALGQGPQFIFQYYEEEERQRGNFPDRFSGHQFPNYSSELNVNALLLGDSALYLCASGRDGGGSYEQYFGPGTRLTVT.

V usage is TRBV29-1 and J usage is TRBJ2-1; D remains ambiguous. The CDR3 is 12 residues long. With 7 bases removed from V and 0 bases from J, the gap between germline ends came to 7 bases. Germline V CDR1 and CDR2: SQVTM, ANQGSEA. CDR3 in DNA: TGCAGCGCTGCCCCCTCCTACAATGAGCAGTTCTTC. Its translation is CSAAPSYNEQFF.

The genes are TRBV11-1 and TRBJ2-1; D is possibly TRBD2 (6 bases). Germline lookup yields CDR1 SGHAT and CDR2 FQDESV (reference sequence). Trimming left V 4 bases short and J 1 base short, with 14 bases between. The CDR3 loop spans 16 amino acids. For the CDR3, the DNA is TGTGCCAGCAGCTCAGAATCGGGGGAGTCCTACAATGAGCAGTTCTTC. Translating gives CASSSESGESYNEQFF.